This paragraph covers one T cell receptor beta chain sequence. What it recognizes is unknown. A much larger clone differs by one base, so this may be a read error. CDR1 SQVTM and CDR2 ANQGSEA come from the germline V gene. The CDR3 spans 10 residues. Trimming cost V 5 bases and J 8 bases, with 8 bases left between them. Sorted cell numbers of roughly 19,000 to 1,000,000, with 10%, 30% or 50% RNA, served as input for naive CD8 libraries. Sorting recovered naive CD8 T cells on a CD8+CD4-CCR7+CD45RA+ profile. The data were taken from a study of molecular identifiers for immune sequencing clone quantification. Study results and caveats: Jurkat TCR RNA spiked in from one cell (amid some 1 million naive cells) was reportedly detectable.

MiXCR was run by TCRdb on the PCR reads, yielding one entry per CDR3 protein. Here the sample spans around 480,000 distinct CDR3 sequences, roughly 26% being singletons. The chain employs TRBV29-1 and TRBJ2-3; unclear D gene. The origin of this receptor is a human donor in good health. Some libraries in this study had Jurkat cell RNA spiked in. Sequencing was carried out using naive CD8+ T cells from blood, with Jurkat cell RNA spiked in. As to subset: FACS-sorted CD8+CD4-CCR7+CD45RA+ naive T cells. The CDR3 bases are TGCAGCGTTAGGATGGTTACGCAGTATTTT. This gives the protein CSVRMVTQYF.